The 27 T cell receptor beta chains in this list originate from one sample, sequenced in a study of T-cell reconstitution after alpha-beta-depleted transplantation in children. During its preparation, the TCRbeta library received unique molecular identifiers. Via MiXCR, TCRdb re-called the PCR reads, giving one row per CDR3 protein. The data hold about 540,000 distinct CDR3 sequences, with 18% observed a single time. Sample: PBMCs from the stem cell graft donor, taken from the stem cell graft. These receptors originate from a human donor who donated a stem cell graft to a child with acute lymphoblastic leukemia.

The chain is built from TRBV27 and TRBJ2-7; possible D gene TRBD2, 6 bases. From germline, CDR1 is MNHEY and CDR2 SMNVEV (reference sequence). This CDR3 comprises 14 residues. V was cut by 8 bases and J by 9 bases, with 23 bases left in between. The CDR3 sequence: CASRTGTAPSGQYF. DNA of the CDR3: TGTGCCAGCCGAACCGGGACTGCGCCCTCCGGGCAGTACTTC.

The chain carries TRBV3-1 and TRBJ2-6; D perhaps matches TRBD1 (5 bases). V was clipped by 0 bases and J by 4 bases, with 10 bases between them. The CDR3 length is 16 residues. Germline CDR1 reads LGHDT; CDR2 reads YNNKEL (reference sequence). The CDR3 sequence: CASSQDPGSGANVLTF. As DNA, the CDR3 is TGTGCCAGCAGCCAAGATCCAGGGTCCGGGGCCAACGTCCTGACTTTC.

V gene TRBV5-1 combines with J gene TRBJ2-3; D remains unclear. Looked up from germline, CDR1 is SGHRS and CDR2 is YFSETQ. This CDR3 contains 14 residues. Trimming removed 4 bases at V and 3 bases at J, with 12 bases between. The CDR3 sequence is CASSLGLPTDTQYF. As DNA, the CDR3 is TGCGCCAGCAGCCTGGGGTTACCGACAGATACGCAGTATTTT.

The V call is TRBV20-1, the J call TRBJ1-3, with D possibly TRBD1 on 5 matching bases. Deletions cut 5 bases from V and 4 bases from J, with 12 bases between. CDR1 and CDR2 from the germline V gene are DFQATT and SNEGSKA (reference sequence). CDR3 size: 13 residues. CDR3 amino acids: CSAPQGGGNTIYF. The CDR3 region has the DNA TGCAGTGCTCCCCAGGGAGGCGGAAACACCATATATTTT.

The gene calls are TRBV7-8 and TRBJ2-1, with 10 nucleotides matching TRBD2. Germline CDR1 reads SGHVS; CDR2 reads FQNEAQ. V dropped 2 bases and J dropped 5; count of bases not matched to a gene: 6. CDR3 length equals 16 residues. Here the CDR3 reads CASSLSELAGNNEQFF. CDR3 DNA: TGTGCCAGCAGCTTAAGCGAACTAGCGGGGAACAATGAGCAGTTCTTC.

This clonotype was found a few times. This chain connects TRBV7-8 to TRBJ2-7; a weak D match, TRBD2 (5 bases). V was trimmed by 3 bases and J by 3 bases, leaving 9 bases between them. Germline V gene sequence: CDR1 SGHVS, CDR2 FQNEAQ. This CDR3 is 13 amino acids long. In nucleotides, the CDR3 is TGTGCCAGCAGCTTGGGAGTGTTCTACGAGCAGTACTTC. Protein sequence: CASSLGVFYEQYF.

The table lists this clonotype with a few counts. The chain uses TRBV11-2 and TRBJ2-1; the D call may be TRBD1 or TRBD2 (6 bases each). The CDR3 spans 15 residues. Germline V CDR1 and CDR2: SGHAT, FQNNGV. The V and J ends lost 0 bases and 10 bases respectively, with 16 bases between them. This CDR3 reads CASSLDPGGGLEQFF. CDR3 nucleotides: TGTGCCAGCAGCTTAGATCCCGGAGGGGGTCTCGAGCAGTTCTTC. The full variable domain, with the rest looked up from reference TRBV11-2 and TRBJ2-1, is EAGVAQSPRYKIIEKRQSVAFWCNPISGHATLYWYQQILGQGPKLLIQFQNNGVVDDSQLPKDRFSAERLKGVDSTLKIQPAKLEDSAVYLCASSLDPGGGLEQFFGPGTRLTVL.

This clonotype was found a few times. The chain combines TRBV20-1 with TRBJ2-7, with 9 bases lining up with TRBD2. Germline CDR1 DFQATT, CDR2 SNEGSKA (reference sequence). Unmatched junction bases numbered 3, after V lost 3 bases and J lost 0 bases. This CDR3 has 14 amino acids. CDR3 region: CSASSGGRSYEQYF. Here the CDR3 DNA reads TGCAGTGCTAGTAGCGGGGGACGCTCCTACGAGCAGTACTTC.

V is TRBV7-3 and J is TRBJ2-5; TRBD2 is a possible D gene (6 bases). V lost 5 bases to trimming and J lost 2 bases, with 15 bases between them. Looked up from germline, CDR1 is SGHTA and CDR2 is FQGTGA. The CDR3 length is 15 residues. CDR3 residues: CASSPQGLTQETQYF. DNA of the CDR3: TGTGCCAGCAGCCCCCAAGGACTAACGCAAGAGACCCAGTACTTC.

This clonotype was detected a few times. The J gene is TRBJ2-5, the V gene TRBV7-9; D is undetermined. Trimming removed 7 bases from V and 2 bases from J, with 14 bases in between. There are 14 residues in the CDR3. CDR1 and CDR2 from the germline V gene are SEHNR and FQNEAQ (reference sequence). Here the CDR3 reads CASIRTYDQETQYF. The CDR3 DNA is TGTGCCAGCATCCGCACCTACGATCAAGAGACCCAGTACTTC.

This clonotype occurred a few times. The chain uses TRBV27 and TRBJ2-3; possibly TRBD1 for D (6 bases). The germline V gene encodes CDR1 MNHEY and CDR2 SMNVEV (reference sequence). The CDR3 consists of 14 residues. The V end was cut by 5 bases, the J end by 2 bases, with 11 bases between. CDR3 sequence reads: CASSPRTATDTQYF. In DNA, the CDR3 is TGTGCCAGCAGTCCAAGGACAGCCACAGATACGCAGTATTTT.

The sample holds a few counts of this clonotype. V gene TRBV5-1 combines with J gene TRBJ1-1; perhaps TRBD1 as D (6 bases). The CDR3 loop spans 15 amino acids. Germline V lookup: CDR1 SGHRS, CDR2 YFSETQ. Between the trimmed V and J ends, which lost 5 bases and 4 bases, there was a span of 18 bases. The CDR3 loop is CASRLVGGYGTEAFF. CDR3 in DNA: TGCGCCAGCAGACTGGTAGGGGGATACGGCACTGAAGCTTTCTTT. Full variable domain (outside the CDR3, taken from reference TRBV5-1 and TRBJ1-1): KAGVTQTPRYLIKTRGQQVTLSCSPISGHRSVSWYQQTPGQGLQFLFEYFSETQRNKGNFPGRFSGRQFSNSRSEMNVSTLELGDSALYLCASRLVGGYGTEAFFGQGTRLTVV.

The gene calls are TRBV5-1 and TRBJ2-7; no reliable D call. Per germline, CDR1 SGHRS and CDR2 YFSETQ. Trimming cost V 6 bases and J 1 base, with 11 bases left between them. The length of the CDR3 is 13 residues. The DNA of the CDR3 is TGCGCCAGCACGGGCATCTTTTCCTACGAGCAGTACTTC. Translating gives CASTGIFSYEQYF.

The chain couples TRBV27 to TRBJ2-7; D remains unclear. Trimming stripped 5 bases from V and 3 bases from J, with 11 bases between. Germline CDR1 is MNHEY and CDR2 is SMNVEV (reference sequence). CDR3 size: 13 residues. CDR3 loop: CASSMGLYYEQYF. In nucleotides, the CDR3 is TGTGCCAGCAGTATGGGTCTATACTACGAGCAGTACTTC.

This clonotype was counted ten times or more. This sequence joins TRBV14 and TRBJ2-3; the match to TRBD2 covers 11 bases. Germline lookup yields CDR1 SGHDN and CDR2 FVKESK. V gave up 0 bases and J gave up 4 bases; unmatched junction bases: 15. There are 20 residues in the CDR3. CDR3 residues: CASSQDRGLAGAWEPDTQYF. As DNA, the CDR3 is TGTGCCAGCAGCCAAGATCGTGGACTAGCGGGTGCTTGGGAGCCAGATACGCAGTATTTT.

This chain links TRBV27 with TRBJ2-5; 8 nucleotides align to TRBD2. With 5 bases clipped from V and 3 bases from J, the junction kept 5 bases outside the gene matches. The V gene's germline CDR1 is MNHEY and CDR2 SMNVEV (reference sequence). The CDR3 has 14 amino acids. In DNA form, the CDR3 reads TGTGCCAGCAGTCGCCCGGGACTAGAAGAGACCCAGTACTTC. Its translation: CASSRPGLEETQYF.

A note on this clonotype: A junction boundary mismatches the germline segment, possibly from a read error. The J gene is TRBJ2-4, the V gene TRBV2; D is perhaps TRBD1 (5 bases). The CDR3 is 15 amino acids. Germline V lookup: CDR1 SNHLY, CDR2 FYNNEI. The CDR3 here is CASSEARAPGRIGDF. CDR3 nucleotide sequence: TGTGCCAGCAGTGAAGCGCGCGCGCCAGGGCGTATAGGGGACTTC. The variable domain in full, completed from reference TRBV2 and TRBJ2-4, reads EPEVTQTPSHQVTQMGQEVILRCVPISNHLYFYWYRQILGQKVEFLVSFYNNEISEKSEIFDDQFSVERPDGSNFTLKIRSTKLEDSAMYFCASSEARAPGRIGDFGAGTRLSVL.

In its sample, this clonotype was seen a few times. This rearrangement joins TRBV12-3 or TRBV12-4 to TRBJ1-2; possible D gene TRBD1, 6 bases. The CDR3 is 15 amino acids. Trimming cost V 3 bases and J 6 bases, with 17 bases left between them. The CDR3 spells CASSLGDTGLNGYTF. The CDR3 nucleotides are TGTGCCAGCAGTTTGGGGGACACCGGGTTAAATGGCTACACCTTC.

V usage is TRBV7-2 and J usage is TRBJ2-7; D not certain. From germline, CDR1 is SGHTA and CDR2 FQGNSA. The CDR3 contains 11 residues. V lost 4 bases, J lost 6 bases, and 7 bases lay in between. CDR3: CASSWYSEQYF. The CDR3 DNA follows: TGTGCCAGCAGCTGGTATTCCGAGCAGTACTTC.

V and J are TRBV21-1 and TRBJ1-1; no check of the table's D call, TRBD1, against the DNA was made. TRBV21-1 constitutes a pseudogene. CDR3 size: 17 residues. CDR3 amino acids: CASWTGGIAIMNTEAFF. CDR3 nucleotides: TGTGCCAGCTGGACAGGGGGCATTGCTATTATGAACACTGAAGCTTTCTTT.

V gene TRBV7-9 combines with J gene TRBJ2-5; 9 positions match TRBD1. The CDR3 sequence is 14 residues long. Looked up from germline, CDR1 is SEHNR and CDR2 is FQNEAQ (reference sequence). J was trimmed by 5 bases and V by 4 bases; bases with no gene match: 5. CDR3 DNA sequence: TGTGCCAGCAGCTCCGGGACAGGGTTCGAGACCCAGTACTTC. It yields the protein CASSSGTGFETQYF.

The chain links TRBV5-5 to TRBJ2-1; unclear D gene. Germline-derived CDR1 and CDR2 are SGHKS and YYEKEE (reference sequence). The germline V and J ends were trimmed by 0 bases and 4 bases, with 14 bases remaining between them. This CDR3 spans 16 amino acids. The CDR3 spells CASSLDSLPLYNEQFF. In DNA, the CDR3 is TGTGCCAGCAGCTTGGATAGCCTACCTCTATACAATGAGCAGTTCTTC. The full variable domain, its missing parts supplied by reference TRBV5-5 and TRBJ2-1, is DAGVTQSPTHLIKTRGQQVTLRCSPISGHKSVSWYQQVLGQGPQFIFQYYEKEERGRGNFPDRFSARQFPNYSSELNVNALLLGDSALYLCASSLDSLPLYNEQFFGPGTRLTVL.

The CDR3 is CASSLHVTSGYEQYF. The DNA for the CDR3 is TGTGCCAGCAGTTTACACGTGACTAGCGGTTACGAGCAGTACTTC. The chain joins TRBV12-3 or TRBV12-4 to TRBJ2-7; TRBD2 matches 9 bases. The junction had 6 bases not matched to a gene; V was cut back by 2 bases and J by 4 bases. CDR3 size: 15 residues.

The genes are TRBV7-2 and TRBJ2-7, with D tentatively TRBD2 (5 bases). CDR3 length equals 12 residues. Germline loops: CDR1 SGHTA, CDR2 FQGNSA. V lost 5 bases, J lost 6 bases, and 11 bases lay in between. CDR3 sequence: CASSQARGEQYF. DNA for the CDR3: TGTGCCAGCAGCCAGGCCCGGGGCGAGCAGTACTTC.

This clonotype has more than one count but fewer than ten. V is TRBV9 and J is TRBJ1-1; TRBD1 aligns across 9 bases. This CDR3 spans 15 amino acids. Unmatched junction bases numbered 5, after V lost 4 bases and J lost 1 base. CDR1 and CDR2 from the germline V gene are SGDLS and YYNGEE. CDR3 sequence reads: CASSPTGGTNTEAFF. CDR3 DNA sequence: TGTGCCAGCAGCCCCACAGGGGGCACGAACACTGAAGCTTTCTTT.

About this clonotype itself: One end of the junction varies from germline; a read error may be responsible. CDR3 sequence reads: CASSKEFPKKASSTDTQYF. The CDR3, as DNA: TGTGCCAGCAGCAAAGAATTTCCGAAAAAGGCCTCTAGCACAGATACGCAGTATTTT. The chain recombines TRBV3-1 with TRBJ2-3; no firm D call. This CDR3 spans 19 amino acids. Germline V gives CDR1 LGHDT, CDR2 YNNKEL (reference sequence).

In its sample, this clonotype was seen a few times. This rearrangement joins TRBV7-9 to TRBJ2-7; the D gene is possibly TRBD2 (6 bases). Germline lookup yields CDR1 SEHNR and CDR2 FQNEAQ (reference sequence). V was shortened by 1 base and J by 4 bases, with 17 bases between the two germline ends. The CDR3 contains 16 residues. CDR3 amino acids: CASSLVPGEASYEQYF. For the CDR3, the DNA is TGTGCCAGCAGCTTAGTTCCGGGAGAGGCCTCTTACGAGCAGTACTTC.